This TCR beta chain stems from a study of T cell clusters in autoimmune cytopenias. TRB was amplified by touch-down multiplex PCR, primer pools A and B combined. Each CDR3 protein gets one entry in TCRdb, which reprocessed the multiplex PCR reads and gives no DNA. This sample's table has under 8,000 distinct CDR3 sequences. Findings of the study overall: Primary autoimmune cytopenia patients seemingly lacked the physiological T cell clusters found in healthy donors.

TRB amplification used 250 ng of peripheral blood genomic DNA. This clonotype is called large based on its frequency. Its antigen is unknown. These same records also appear under a second study, on T cell repertoires in aging, cancer and after chemotherapy.

The sequencing sample was made of peripheral blood. The origin of this receptor is a human donor in good health.

This CDR3 is CASSPRQDHVDEQFF. V gene TRBV19 combines with J gene TRBJ2-1; with no DNA, the TCRdb D assignment of TRBD1 cannot be verified. The germline V gene has CDR1 LNHDA and CDR2 SQIVND (reference sequence). This CDR3 region has 15 residues.